The 16 T cell receptor beta chains below were found in one sample sequenced in a study of blood T cell repertoires in COVID-19. This table comes from immunoSEQ multiplex PCR, and its TCRdb copy is limited to in-frame clones, with some not included. The sample lists 350,000 to 450,000 clones, 70% to 90% occurring once. Sequencing was done on a sample of peripheral blood. These receptors all come from a woman aged 60-70 years with COVID-19, enrolled during active disease.

The CDR3 region has the DNA TGTGCCAGTATTGACAGGGGACTTATCTATGGCTACACCTTC. The encoded protein is CASIDRGLIYGYTF. V and J are TRBV19 and TRBJ1-2; 8 nucleotides line up with TRBD1. CDR1 is LNHDA, CDR2 SQIVND, per germline (reference sequence). Losses at the gene ends were 7 bases for V and 4 bases for J; bases not matched to a gene: 8. The CDR3 totals 14 residues.

The chain recombines TRBV18 with TRBJ2-7; D gene unclear. This CDR3 comprises 12 residues. Trimming left V 4 bases short and J 4 bases short, with 8 bases between. CDR1 KGHSH and CDR2 LQKENI come from the germline V gene. The CDR3, as DNA: TGTGCCAGCTCACGTGCGGATTACGAGCAGTACTTC. It translates to CASSRADYEQYF.

This clone has only one observation. The chain uses TRBV2 and TRBJ2-5; TRBD2 aligns across 14 bases. The length of the CDR3 is 15 residues. J gave up 6 bases and V 6 bases, and 6 bases lay outside the gene matches. Germline lookup yields CDR1 SNHLY and CDR2 FYNNEI. CDR3 DNA: TGTGCCAGCAGGACTAGCGGGGGGGTCACCCAGACCCAGTACTTC. Protein: CASRTSGGVTQTQYF.

This chain joins TRBV5-5 and TRBJ2-1; D is uncertain. This CDR3 has 16 amino acids. The germline V gene has CDR1 SGHKS and CDR2 YYEKEE (reference sequence). Trimming shortened V by 0 bases and J by 0 bases, and 10 bases separated the two germline ends. CDR3 in amino acids: CASSLAGGSSYNEQFF. CDR3 DNA sequence: TGTGCCAGCAGCTTGGCCGGCGGAAGCTCCTACAATGAGCAGTTCTTC.

V usage is TRBV28 and J usage is TRBJ1-2; weak D call: TRBD1 (5 bases). This CDR3 has 15 amino acids. V was cut by 2 bases and J by 2 bases, with 12 bases left in between. The V gene's germline CDR1 is MDHEN and CDR2 SYDVKM. The CDR3 DNA reads TGTGCCAGCAGTTTAAGGGGCGCTCCCAACTATGGCTACACCTTC. Its translation: CASSLRGAPNYGYTF.

The J gene is TRBJ2-1, the V gene TRBV2, with 9 bases aligning to TRBD1. With 2 bases clipped from V and 10 bases from J, the junction kept 6 bases outside the gene matches. In germline, CDR1 is SNHLY, CDR2 FYNNEI. The CDR3 runs to 14 residues. The CDR3: CASSERDRVYEQFF. In nucleotides, the CDR3 is TGTGCCAGCAGTGAACGGGACAGGGTATACGAGCAGTTCTTC.

This chain connects TRBV19 to TRBJ1-1; no definite D call. CDR1 and CDR2 from the germline V gene are LNHDA and SQIVND (reference sequence). The CDR3 extends over 13 amino acids. The V end was cut by 1 base, the J end by 2 bases, with 5 bases between. The CDR3 reads CASSIAFNTEAFF. CDR3 nucleotides: TGTGCCAGTAGTATAGCCTTTAACACTGAAGCTTTCTTT.

The chain combines TRBV5-5 with TRBJ1-2; D may be TRBD1 (5 bases). V gave up 0 bases and J gave up 2 bases, with 11 bases separating them. Germline V lookup: CDR1 SGHKS, CDR2 YYEKEE (reference sequence). The CDR3 consists of 15 residues. CDR3 residues: CASSLDAGINYGYTF. The CDR3, as DNA: TGTGCCAGCAGCTTGGATGCAGGGATCAACTATGGCTACACCTTC.

This chain joins TRBV29-1 and TRBJ2-7; 7 nucleotides line up with TRBD2. J was trimmed by 1 base and V by 4 bases; bases with no gene match: 13. Germline V gene sequence: CDR1 SQVTM, CDR2 ANQGSEA. The CDR3 runs 16 residues. Here the CDR3 reads CSVVPRAAGESYEQYF. The CDR3 DNA sequence: TGCAGCGTTGTCCCCAGGGCCGCGGGGGAATCCTACGAGCAGTACTTC.

The rearrangement uses TRBV27 and TRBJ2-5; D not certain. The CDR3 totals 11 residues. V dropped 5 bases and J dropped 5 bases, with 6 bases sitting between them. Germline assignment: CDR1 MNHEY and CDR2 SMNVEV (reference sequence). The CDR3 protein is CASSLGETQYF. Written as DNA, the CDR3 is TGTGCCAGCAGTCTCGGGGAGACCCAGTACTTC.

The chain carries TRBV6-4 and TRBJ2-5; 8 bases are shared with TRBD1. This CDR3 is built from 16 residues. The V gene end was trimmed by 7 bases and the J gene end by 4 bases; junction bases not matched to a gene: 14. Germline-derived CDR1 and CDR2 are MRHNA and SNTAGT. Here the CDR3 reads CASNTLPDRVGETQYF. The CDR3 DNA is TGTGCCAGCAACACTCTCCCGGACAGGGTAGGAGAGACCCAGTACTTC.

The CDR3 region is CASSQPTAGEETQYF. The CDR3 nucleotides are TGTGCCAGCAGCCAGCCGACAGCTGGTGAGGAGACCCAGTACTTC. V and J are TRBV3-1 (or the pseudogene TRBV3-2) and TRBJ2-5; the D gene is possibly TRBD1 (5 bases). Germline CDR1 is LGHDT and CDR2 is YNNKEL (reference sequence). The CDR3 is 15 residues long. V was pared by 3 bases and J by 5 bases, with 16 bases between.

V usage is TRBV24-1 and J usage is TRBJ1-5; D unclear. In germline, CDR1 is KGHDR, CDR2 SFDVKD. CDR3 length: 16 residues. Trimming removed 3 bases from V and 2 bases from J, with 13 bases in between. The chain's CDR3 is CATSDTGVSGNQPQHF. CDR3 sequence (DNA): TGTGCCACCAGTGATACTGGTGTATCTGGCAATCAGCCCCAGCATTTT.

The genes are TRBV2 and TRBJ2-1; 7 bases fit TRBD1. The CDR3 is made up of 15 amino acids. Germline assignment: CDR1 SNHLY and CDR2 FYNNEI. The V gene end was trimmed by 6 bases and the J gene end by 7 bases; junction bases not matched to a gene: 12. The CDR3 here is CASRGIIYRGNEQFF. The CDR3 nucleotides read TGTGCCAGCAGAGGGATTATCTACAGGGGAAATGAGCAGTTCTTC.

A few counts support this clone. The gene calls are TRBV20-1 and TRBJ1-2; 7 nucleotides line up with TRBD1. The CDR3 is 12 amino acids. Germline CDR1 and CDR2: DFQATT and SNEGSKA (reference sequence). After removal of 4 bases from V and 8 bases from J, the junction contained 7 bases not matched to a gene. The CDR3: CSAIDRERGYTF. The CDR3 region has the DNA TGCAGTGCTATTGACAGGGAACGCGGCTACACCTTC.

This chain uses TRBV5-1 with TRBJ2-5, with D tentatively TRBD2 (5 bases). The CDR3 runs 15 residues. V lost 4 bases, J lost 1 base, and 14 bases lay in between. CDR1 is SGHRS, CDR2 YFSETQ, per germline. The CDR3 loop is CASSRTGSSQETQYF. CDR3 DNA sequence: TGCGCCAGCAGCCGGACGGGATCCTCCCAAGAGACCCAGTACTTC.